This is a list of T cell receptor beta chains from one sample in a study of blood T cell repertoires in COVID-19. TCRdb's table, derived via immunoSEQ multiplex PCR, lists solely in-frame clones and lacks some. The table has tens of thousands of clones, around 89% seen once; the top ten hold 5% to 6%. The sequencing sample was made of peripheral blood. Receptor source: a man aged 45-60 years with acute or convalescent COVID-19. CDR3s leave out the opening cysteine and the closing phenylalanine or tryptophan. A D gene is named only where the DNA matches it firmly. Size is omitted from some rows. Given values are once, few, many or a class for expanded clones.

D gene	V gene	J gene	clone size	CDR3 protein
TRBD1	TRBV6-5	TRBJ2-7	once	ASRAGQGPYEQY
NA	TRBV25-1	TRBJ1-2	NA	ATNAGLGYGYT
NA	TRBV27	TRBJ1-5	NA	ASSRVEGNQPQH
NA	TRBV5-1	TRBJ1-2	NA	ASSSEGYGYT
NA	TRBV6-5	TRBJ1-2	NA	ASSLDGLAVTT
TRBD2	TRBV4-1	TRBJ2-7	once	ASSQVGTSGSYEQY
TRBD1	TRBV11-2	TRBJ1-1	NA	ASSPGQGANTEAF
NA	TRBV5-6	TRBJ1-1	few	ASSLTEYTEAF
NA	TRBV5-5	TRBJ2-6	NA	ASNLGGPAGANVLT
TRBD2	TRBV27	TRBJ2-5	NA	ASSWGATSGTAGTQY
NA	TRBV7-2	TRBJ2-7	NA	ASSFFRESEQY
TRBD2	TRBV5-1	TRBJ2-6	NA	ASSPGGRPSGANVLT
TRBD2	TRBV4-3	TRBJ2-7	NA	ASSPSSGGIYEQY
NA	TRBV29-1	TRBJ2-7	NA	SVREDEQY
TRBD1	TRBV24-1	TRBJ2-5	NA	ASYRDREETQY
NA	TRBV2	TRBJ2-7	once	ASSETHAGYEQY
TRBD2	TRBV7-2	TRBJ2-3	NA	ASSARSGTSGRLNDTQY
NA	TRBV6-4	TRBJ2-3	NA	ASRKLSGHTDTQY
TRBD1	TRBV30	TRBJ2-1	NA	ALRDRGLNEQF
NA	TRBV2	TRBJ2-5	NA	ASSERGREEY
NA	TRBV27	TRBJ1-4	NA	ASSSARGLGKLF
NA	TRBV30	TRBJ1-3	NA	ALGGLSPGNTIY
TRBD1	TRBV5-6	TRBJ1-5	NA	ASGISGTGSNQPQH
TRBD1	TRBV6-1	TRBJ1-5	NA	ASSVEGQGWNQPQH
TRBD2	TRBV10-2	TRBJ2-7	medium-sized	AGPQREGVSYEQY
TRBD1	TRBV6-5	TRBJ1-1	few	ASSYVGRGLNTEAF
NA	TRBV27	TRBJ2-6	NA	ASSPLGSGANVLT
NA	TRBV24-1	TRBJ2-1	NA	ATSDSAAFFYNEQF
TRBD1	TRBV30	TRBJ1-1	once	AWTPGGTEAF
NA	TRBV19	TRBJ2-1	NA	ASSIVSGNEQF
TRBD1	TRBV11-2	TRBJ1-3	NA	ASRIGDREGGNTIY
NA	TRBV21-1	TRBJ2-3	NA	ASSKGTSTLSTDTQY
NA	TRBV3-1/TRBV3-2	TRBJ1-6	few	ASSRRGVSPLH
NA	TRBV14	TRBJ2-7	NA	ASSQDSTAGAHEQY
TRBD1	TRBV5-4	TRBJ2-2	NA	ASSLMDRGTGELF
NA	TRBV5-1	TRBJ2-7	NA	ASSLVPLSYEQY
NA	TRBV6-2/TRBV6-3	TRBJ1-1	NA	ASSFPTGTKNTEAF
NA	TRBV7-9	TRBJ2-4	NA	ASSSQDRRNIQY
NA	TRBV5-6	TRBJ1-2	NA	ASSPKLGLPNYGYT
NA	TRBV10-3	TRBJ1-1	NA	AISESGGQGTTRAF
NA	TRBV27	TRBJ2-1	once	ASSRLLASSYNEQF
NA	TRBV7-6	TRBJ2-1	NA	ASSLDGSSDNEQF
NA	TRBV27	TRBJ2-3	NA	ASSFSVAGPDTQY
NA	TRBV3-1/TRBV3-2	TRBJ1-4	NA	ASSQDSGGRPRGEKLF
TRBD2	TRBV30	TRBJ2-2	once	ALLERGLPGELF
TRBD2	TRBV20-1	TRBJ2-5	NA	SASPMTSGGRRETQY
NA	TRBV19	TRBJ1-5	NA	ASSITGMESNQPQH
NA	TRBV11-2	TRBJ2-7	NA	ASSLDLWAEEPYEQY
TRBD1	TRBV5-1	TRBJ2-5	NA	ASSRGTEETQY
NA	TRBV27	TRBJ1-2	NA	ASSTGAGGYT
TRBD2	TRBV7-2	TRBJ2-1	NA	ASSYGSSGTNNEQF
NA	TRBV6-2/TRBV6-3	TRBJ2-3	NA	ASSTSPRVTDTQY
NA	TRBV7-2	TRBJ2-3	NA	ASSPRNPTDTQY
TRBD2	TRBV7-8	TRBJ2-7	NA	ASSFAGGAGGYEQY
TRBD1	TRBV27	TRBJ2-7	NA	ASRGQAYEQY
NA	TRBV6-2/TRBV6-3	TRBJ2-6	NA	ASSYSIGVTAGSGANVLT
NA	TRBV5-4	TRBJ1-4	once	ASSFGDEKLF